These 26 T cell receptor beta chains share one sample of origin, sequenced in a study of cytomegalovirus exposure and HLA in healthy donors (TCRdb year 2017). Receptors were amplified or captured by the immunoSEQ multiplex PCR assay. A mixture of 60 forward primers for TCR Vbeta segments and 13 reverse primers for TCR Jbeta segments was used in the multiplex PCR. TCRdb mirrors the immuneACCESS table, restricted to in-frame sequences. Some clones are absent from its copies; in checked studies, under half trace to an unresolved V gene, and the reason for the others is unknown. This sample comprises 150,000 to 200,000 clones, around two thirds of them detected only once. More than 9% of the sample comes from the top ten. Sequences were obtained from PBMCs. The receptor source for this set is a young man in good health and CMV-seropositive.

This clone occurred a few times. The rearrangement joins TRBV5-8 to TRBJ2-5, with 8 bases fitting TRBD1. Trimming took 4 bases from V and 5 from J; bases not matched to a gene: 7. CDR1 SGHTS and CDR2 YDEGEE come from the germline V gene. The CDR3 totals 14 residues. The CDR3 here is CASSPGQGRETQYF. The DNA for the CDR3 is TGTGCCAGCAGCCCAGGACAGGGTAGGGAGACCCAGTACTTC.

This clone has only a few counts. This chain joins TRBV4-1 and TRBJ2-1; 8 positions match TRBD1. J was trimmed by 1 base and V by 0 bases; bases with no gene match: 5. The length of the CDR3 is 17 residues. Germline V CDR1 and CDR2: MGHRA, YSYEKL. The CDR3 sequence: CASSQDVRQGSYNEQFF. In nucleotides, the CDR3 is TGCGCCAGCAGCCAAGACGTCCGACAGGGGTCCTACAATGAGCAGTTCTTC.

The table lists this clone with a few counts. J is TRBJ2-7 and V is TRBV6-1; tentative D call: TRBD1 (6 bases). Germline assignment: CDR1 MNHNS and CDR2 SASEGT. The CDR3 totals 16 residues. V was cut by 3 bases and J by 4 bases, with 19 bases left in between. Here the CDR3 DNA reads TGTGCCAGCAGTGATTCCCCATCTGGACAGAGGTACGAGCAGTACTTC. Translated, it gives CASSDSPSGQRYEQYF.

This clone was seen once. The chain combines TRBV10-1 with TRBJ2-5; 7 bases are shared with TRBD1. The J call may be wrong; the DNA end is better matched by TRBJ2-7. This CDR3 is built from 14 residues. Germline V gene data show CDR1 as WNHNN and CDR2 as SYGVQD (reference sequence). The CDR3 loop reads CASSTTGSSYEQYF. The CDR3 DNA reads as TGCGCCAGCAGTACGACAGGGAGCTCCTACGAGCAGTACTTC.

The chain uses TRBV27 and TRBJ1-1; D gene ambiguous. With 3 bases removed from V and 1 base from J, the gap between germline ends came to 6 bases. Germline V gene data show CDR1 as MNHEY and CDR2 as SMNVEV (reference sequence). This CDR3 is built from 13 residues. For the CDR3, the DNA is TGTGCCAGCAGTTTGATTAGGAACACTGAAGCTTTCTTT. It encodes CASSLIRNTEAFF.

The genes are TRBV6-6 and TRBJ2-1; 8 nucleotides align to TRBD2. The CDR3 has 14 amino acids. In germline, CDR1 is MNHNY, CDR2 SVGAGI (reference sequence). The ends lost 4 bases at V and 8 bases at J; junction bases unmatched: 7. CDR3 nucleotide sequence: TGTGCCAGCAGTTCGGGACTAGGGATCGATGAGCAGTTCTTC. It specifies CASSSGLGIDEQFF.

The rearrangement joins TRBV28 to TRBJ1-2, with D perhaps TRBD1 (5 bases). Trimming took off 5 bases at V and 1 base at J, with 14 bases between the two ends. The CDR3 is made up of 15 amino acids. Germline-derived CDR1 and CDR2 are MDHEN and SYDVKM. The CDR3 here is CASSQQALFNYGYTF. The DNA of the CDR3 is TGTGCCAGCAGTCAACAGGCCCTCTTTAACTATGGCTACACCTTC.

This chain joins TRBV4-3 and TRBJ2-3, with TRBD2 identical over 12 bases. V lost 0 bases, J lost 4 bases, and 2 bases stayed unmatched. Germline V lookup: CDR1 LGHNA, CDR2 YSLEER. The CDR3 length is 16 residues. CDR3 coding DNA: TGCGCCAGCAGCCAAGACCTAGCGGGGGGGCCAGATACGCAGTATTTT. It encodes CASSQDLAGGPDTQYF.

This clone was picked up a small number of times. The chain recombines TRBV6-5 with TRBJ2-3, with 11 bases identical to TRBD2. Looked up from germline, CDR1 is MNHEY and CDR2 is SVGAGI. V lost 5 bases and J lost 5; bases outside the gene matches: 3. The CDR3 contains 14 residues. The CDR3 is CASSLAGGVDTQYF. CDR3 DNA: TGTGCCAGCAGTCTAGCGGGAGGTGTAGATACGCAGTATTTT.

There are a few counts of this clone. The V gene is TRBV7-6, the J gene TRBJ2-7; 9 nucleotides agree with TRBD1. The CDR3 spans 16 residues. Germline V gene data show CDR1 as SGHVS and CDR2 as FNYEAQ. Germline trimming cut 1 base from V and 4 bases from J; bases unmatched to any gene: 8. CDR3: CASSLGFRDREYEQYF. The DNA of the CDR3 is TGTGCCAGCAGCTTAGGTTTTCGGGACAGGGAATACGAGCAGTACTTC. Using reference TRBV7-6 and TRBJ2-7 for the parts outside the CDR3, the full variable domain is GAGVSQSPRYKVTKRGQDVALRCDPISGHVSLYWYRQALGQGPEFLTYFNYEAQQDKSGLPNDRFSAERPEGSISTLTIQRTEQRDSAMYRCASSLGFRDREYEQYFGPGTRLTVT.

V is TRBV19 and J is TRBJ2-2; perhaps TRBD2 as D (6 bases). CDR3 size: 15 residues. Trimming removed 3 bases from V and 4 bases from J, with 12 bases in between. The germline V gene encodes CDR1 LNHDA and CDR2 SQIVND (reference sequence). The CDR3 reads CASSIYRAGTGELFF. CDR3 nucleotide sequence: TGTGCCAGTAGTATTTACCGAGCGGGCACCGGGGAGCTGTTTTTT.

This clone was observed a few times. The V call is TRBV7-3, the J call TRBJ2-3; TRBD1 might be the D (6 bases). This CDR3 spans 14 amino acids. CDR1 is SGHTA and CDR2 is FQGTGA in the germline V gene. V dropped 3 bases and J dropped 4 bases, with 11 bases sitting between them. The CDR3 DNA sequence: TGTGCCAGCAGCTTCAGGGGATTGGCAGATACGCAGTATTTT. Its protein is CASSFRGLADTQYF.

The chain uses TRBV9 and TRBJ2-7; D is unclear. The CDR3 contains 15 residues. CDR1 and CDR2 from the germline V gene are SGDLS and YYNGEE. Trimming pared 0 bases from V and 0 bases from J, leaving 10 bases between. The DNA for the CDR3 is TGTGCCAGCAGCGTAGCCACAGACGGCTCCTACGAGCAGTACTTC. Amino acid sequence: CASSVATDGSYEQYF.

This sequence joins TRBV7-6 and TRBJ2-1; 7 bases agree with TRBD2. Germline CDR1 SGHVS, CDR2 FNYEAQ. With V trimmed by 5 bases and J by 5 bases, 12 bases remained unmatched. This CDR3 contains 16 residues. This CDR3 is CASSRSAGESNNEQFF. CDR3 DNA: TGTGCCAGCAGCCGGAGCGCGGGGGAGTCCAACAATGAGCAGTTCTTC.

Comments on this clone: This CDR3 is also generated by other DNA sequences in the sample. V is TRBV4-1 and J is TRBJ2-1; perhaps TRBD1 as D (6 bases). Trimming removed 5 bases at V and 8 bases at J, with 22 bases between. The germline V gene encodes CDR1 MGHRA and CDR2 YSYEKL. The CDR3 has 16 amino acids. The CDR3 DNA reads as TGCGCCAGCAGCACCACAGGGAAAGGACGTCCGGATGAGCAGTTCTTC. This codes for CASSTTGKGRPDEQFF.

CDR3 coding DNA: TGCGCCAGCAGCCAAACAGCCCCAGATACGCAGTATTTT. Its translation is CASSQTAPDTQYF. V and J are TRBV4-1 and TRBJ2-3; D unclear. Germline V gene data show CDR1 as MGHRA and CDR2 as YSYEKL. Trimming cost V 2 bases and J 4 bases, with 7 bases left between them. The CDR3 runs 13 residues.

Written as DNA, the CDR3 is TGTGCCAGCAGTTTAAGGCTCAAGGGAGGCACAGATACGCAGTATTTT. Protein sequence: CASSLRLKGGTDTQYF. The J gene is TRBJ2-3, the V gene TRBV28; weak D call: TRBD2 (5 bases). The germline CDR1 and CDR2 sequences are MDHEN and SYDVKM. The germline V and J ends were trimmed by 2 bases and 1 base, with 13 bases remaining between them. The length of the CDR3 is 16 residues.

The rearrangement links TRBV25-1 to TRBJ2-1; TRBD2 matches at 8 bases. Unmatched junction bases numbered 7, after V lost 8 bases and J lost 4 bases. Per the germline V gene, CDR1 is MGHDK and CDR2 is SYGVNS. CDR3 length equals 14 residues. In nucleotides, the CDR3 is TGTGCCAGCCATGCCGCGGGAGGATACAATGAGCAGTTCTTC. Translation gives CASHAAGGYNEQFF.

The table lists this clone with a few counts. The V and J genes are TRBV7-9 and TRBJ2-2; TRBD1 agrees at 9 bases. V trimming: 2 bases; J trimming: 6 bases; junction bases outside the gene matches: 10. Germline values: CDR1 SEHNR, CDR2 FQNEAQ (reference sequence). The CDR3 consists of 17 residues. CDR3 residues: CASSLSTGGFHPGELFF. The CDR3 nucleotides are TGTGCCAGCAGCTTATCAACAGGGGGCTTCCACCCCGGGGAGCTGTTTTTT.

The chain combines TRBV10-3 with TRBJ1-4, with TRBD1 matching 10 bases. Germline loops: CDR1 ENHRY, CDR2 SYGVKD. V was pared by 0 bases and J by 5 bases, with 3 bases of the junction left unmatched. The CDR3 covers 16 residues. The CDR3 is CAISESTGQGNEKLFF. The CDR3 DNA sequence: TGTGCCATCAGTGAGTCGACGGGACAGGGGAATGAAAAACTGTTTTTT.

The rearrangement uses TRBV28 and TRBJ2-4; 11 nucleotides align to TRBD1. CDR3 length equals 16 residues. The V and J ends lost 5 bases and 8 bases, in that order; junction bases with no gene match: 11. Germline V gene lookup returns CDR1 MDHEN and CDR2 SYDVKM. The CDR3 DNA is TGTGCCAGCAGTGATGCCGGGACAGGGGGGTTGGACATTCAGTACTTC. Translation: CASSDAGTGGLDIQYF.

This clone was observed once. The V gene is TRBV6-4, the J gene TRBJ2-1; D may be TRBD2 (5 bases). The CDR3 totals 16 residues. CDR1 and CDR2 (germline): MRHNA, SNTAGT. Trimming cost V 0 bases and J 3 bases, with 12 bases left between them. CDR3 amino acids: CASSDSSGSVYNEQFF. The CDR3 nucleotides are TGTGCCAGCAGTGACTCATCGGGGAGCGTCTACAATGAGCAGTTCTTC.

The V call is TRBV6-5, the J call TRBJ1-6, with TRBD1 matching over 10 bases. The CDR3 is made up of 15 amino acids. The V gene's germline CDR1 is MNHEY and CDR2 SVGAGI. Unmatched junction bases numbered 7, after V lost 0 bases and J lost 14 bases. CDR3 sequence: CASSYSGTGEAALHF. DNA of the CDR3: TGTGCCAGCAGTTACTCCGGGACAGGGGAGGCGGCCCTCCACTTT.

This clone has a single count. The chain recombines TRBV5-4 with TRBJ2-3, with TRBD1 as a possible D gene (6 bases). This CDR3 spans 14 amino acids. With 2 bases removed from V and 0 bases from J, the gap between germline ends came to 7 bases. Germline V gives CDR1 SGHNT, CDR2 YYREEE (reference sequence). Written as DNA, the CDR3 is TGTGCCAGCAGCTTAGGGGGTAGCACAGATACGCAGTATTTT. This sequence encodes CASSLGGSTDTQYF.

The genes are TRBV7-2 and TRBJ1-2; 8 positions match TRBD1. The CDR3 has 16 amino acids. Germline V gene lookup returns CDR1 SGHTA and CDR2 FQGNSA. The trim removed 0 bases at V and 7 bases at J, leaving 10 bases unmatched. CDR3 in amino acids: CASSLAPGQALPGYTF. In DNA, the CDR3 is TGTGCCAGCAGCTTAGCGCCGGGACAGGCTCTACCTGGCTACACCTTC.

The chain has TRBV11-2 and TRBJ1-1; D not certain. Germline values: CDR1 SGHAT, CDR2 FQNNGV. The CDR3 is 13 residues long. Trimming took 3 bases from V and 2 from J, leaving 7 bases between them. The CDR3 loop is CASSFRENTEAFF. The DNA of the CDR3 is TGTGCCAGCAGCTTTAGAGAAAACACTGAAGCTTTCTTT.